These T cell receptor beta chains were read from a single sample in a study of blood T cell repertoires in COVID-19. Profiled with immunoSEQ multiplex PCR; TCRdb holds only in-frame clones, not every one. The sample lists about 170,000 clones; over 65% were seen once. Specimen: peripheral blood. All receptors come from a man aged 60 to 75 with acute or convalescent COVID-19. Both conserved end residues are part of each CDR3. A D gene is named only where the DNA matches it firmly. Rows give clone size only sometimes, using once, few, many, or a class for an expanded clone.

d_call clone_size j_call v_call cdr3_aa cdr3_nt
. once TRBJ1-2 TRBV30 CAWSRDSTYYGYTF TGTGCCTGGAGTCGCGACTCAACCTACTATGGCTACACCTTC
. . TRBJ1-4 TRBV10-3 CATGTLSTTNEKLFF TGTGCCACTGGGACACTATCTACAACTAATGAAAAACTGTTTTTT
TRBD2 . TRBJ2-7 TRBV11-2 CASSLFGGAAYEQYF TGTGCCAGCAGCTTATTCGGGGGGGCCGCCTACGAGCAGTACTTC
TRBD1 . TRBJ1-1 TRBV19 CASSDTGVGLTEAFF TGTGCCAGTAGCGACACAGGGGTAGGGTTGACTGAAGCTTTCTTT
. . TRBJ2-3 TRBV2 CASSTKPSSTDTQYF TGTGCCAGCAGTACTAAGCCTTCTAGCACAGATACGCAGTATTTT
TRBD2 . TRBJ2-3 TRBV3-1/TRBV3-2 CASSQDGGARATDTQYF TGTGCCAGCAGCCAAGACGGGGGGGCGAGGGCCACAGATACGCAGTATTTT
TRBD1 . TRBJ2-1 TRBV7-2 CASSRRQGQNEQFF TGTGCCAGCAGCCGTCGACAGGGGCAGAATGAGCAGTTCTTC
. . TRBJ1-2 TRBV24-1 CATSDSEAGFDGYTF TGTGCCACCAGTGATTCCGAAGCGGGGTTCGATGGCTACACCTTC
. few TRBJ2-5 TRBV7-5 CARTHPTPGVPGLAGGRGETQYF TGTGCCAGAACTCACCCCACCCCGGGCGTTCCGGGACTAGCGGGGGGTAGGGGAGAGACCCAGTACTTC
. . TRBJ2-2 TRBV29-1 CSVVGSGIGELFF TGCAGCGTTGTTGGTAGCGGAATCGGGGAGCTGTTTTTT
TRBD2 . TRBJ2-5 TRBV11-1 CASSPQTSGVGETQYF TGTGCCAGCAGCCCCCAGACTAGCGGGGTGGGTGAGACCCAGTACTTC
TRBD1 once TRBJ1-5 TRBV5-5 CASSWFRGLDQPQHF TGTGCCAGCAGCTGGTTCAGGGGGCTTGATCAGCCCCAGCATTTT
TRBD1 . TRBJ2-6 TRBV19 CASSLTGATTGANVLTF TGTGCCAGTAGTTTGACAGGGGCCACCACTGGGGCCAACGTCCTGACTTTC
. . TRBJ1-1 TRBV7-3 CASSLKGDTSTEAFF TGTGCCAGCAGCTTAAAAGGGGACACGAGCACTGAAGCTTTCTTT
. . TRBJ1-2 TRBV30 CAGEAREPVGSRGYTF TGTGCCGGGGAGGCCCGGGAGCCGGTCGGAAGTCGGGGCTACACCTTC
. few TRBJ1-1 TRBV9 CASSYSGGMNTEAFF TGTGCCAGCAGCTACTCGGGCGGGATGAACACTGAAGCTTTCTTT
. . TRBJ1-4 TRBV6-5 CASTGENEKLFF TGTGCCAGCACCGGGGAGAACGAAAAACTGTTTTTT
. . TRBJ2-7 TRBV7-2 CASSLVRWQGNSEQYF TGTGCCAGCAGCTTAGTTAGGTGGCAGGGAAACTCCGAGCAGTACTTC
. . TRBJ1-2 TRBV4-1 CASSQAVGEIYGYTF TGCGCCAGCAGCCAAGCGGTCGGGGAGATCTATGGCTACACCTTC
TRBD1 . TRBJ2-7 TRBV4-2 CASSQVWRQGVNEQYF TGTGCCAGCAGCCAAGTTTGGAGACAGGGAGTAAACGAGCAGTACTTC
. . TRBJ1-2 TRBV6-5 CASSPGQSYGYTF TGTGCCAGCAGCCCCGGACAGAGCTATGGCTACACCTTC
. . TRBJ1-1 TRBV11-2 CASSADTWDTEAFF TGTGCCAGCAGCGCCGACACGTGGGACACTGAAGCTTTCTTT
TRBD1 few TRBJ2-5 TRBV11-2 CASSLALTGGEYQETQYF TGTGCCAGCAGCTTAGCCCTGACAGGGGGCGAGTACCAAGAGACCCAGTACTTC
TRBD1 many TRBJ2-6 TRBV19 CASSMPEGAISGANVLTF TGTGCCAGTAGTATGCCCGAGGGGGCCATCTCTGGGGCCAACGTCCTGACTTTC
TRBD2 . TRBJ2-3 TRBV13 CASSHRLAGAKDTQYF TGTGCCAGCAGCCATCGACTAGCGGGGGCGAAAGATACGCAGTATTTT
TRBD1 . TRBJ1-1 TRBV13 CASSLGQLEAFF TGTGCCAGCAGCTTGGGACAGCTTGAAGCTTTCTTT
TRBD1 . TRBJ2-7 TRBV5-1 CASSPDRVPYEQYF TGCGCCAGCAGCCCCGACAGGGTACCCTACGAGCAGTACTTC
. . TRBJ2-1 TRBV15 CATSRPTAGSEQFF TGTGCCACCAGCAGGCCTACTGCCGGGAGTGAGCAGTTCTTC
. . TRBJ1-2 TRBV2 CASSEQGRPVYGYTF TGTGCCAGCAGTGAACAGGGGCGACCCGTCTATGGCTACACCTTC
TRBD1 . TRBJ2-5 TRBV14 CASSLRDSQETQYF TGTGCCAGCAGCCTGAGGGACAGTCAAGAGACCCAGTACTTC
. . TRBJ2-2 TRBV19 CASKFRAGELFF TGTGCCAGTAAATTCAGGGCGGGGGAGCTGTTTTTT
TRBD2 once TRBJ2-2 TRBV29-1 CSVEVAGANTGELFF TGCAGCGTTGAAGTAGCGGGGGCCAACACCGGGGAGCTGTTTTTT
TRBD1 . TRBJ1-2 TRBV29-1 CSVVLGQGYGYTF TGCAGCGTTGTGTTGGGACAGGGATATGGCTACACCTTC
TRBD1 . TRBJ2-1 TRBV11-3 CASSPGPPSGGPYNEQFF TGTGCCAGCAGCCCCGGTCCCCCATCAGGGGGCCCCTACAATGAGCAGTTCTTC
. . TRBJ2-3 TRBV18 CASSRSVDTQYF TGTGCCAGCTCACGGTCAGTAGATACGCAGTATTTT
. . TRBJ1-6 TRBV7-2 CASSVWSNSPLHF TGTGCCAGCAGCGTTTGGAGTAATTCACCCCTCCACTTT
. . TRBJ2-2 TRBV5-1 CASSTQQGGNTGELFF TGCGCCAGCAGCACCCAGCAGGGGGGAAACACCGGGGAGCTGTTTTTT
TRBD1 once TRBJ1-2 TRBV5-1 CASSLNTGDNYGYTF TGCGCCAGCAGCTTGAACACAGGGGATAACTATGGCTACACCTTC
. . TRBJ1-6 TRBV30 CAWSTSYGGLRSPLHF TGTGCCTGGAGTACCTCCTATGGAGGGTTAAGATCACCCCTCCACTTT
. . TRBJ1-5 TRBV4-1 CASSQTIGESQPQHF TGCGCCAGCAGCCAGACAATAGGGGAAAGTCAGCCCCAGCATTTT
TRBD1 . TRBJ1-2 TRBV29-1 CSGTLRQGAGYGYTF TGCAGCGGCACCCTTAGACAGGGGGCGGGATATGGCTACACCTTC
TRBD1 . TRBJ2-7 TRBV9 CASSVEIRDRGWYEQYF TGTGCCAGCAGCGTAGAAATAAGGGACAGGGGATGGTACGAGCAGTACTTC
. . TRBJ1-1 TRBV11-2 CASSLTEMNTEAFF TGTGCCAGCAGCTTAACAGAGATGAACACTGAAGCTTTCTTT
TRBD1 . TRBJ1-2 TRBV30 CAWKGGGYTF TGTGCCTGGAAAGGGGGCGGCTACACCTTC
. . TRBJ1-2 TRBV19 CASSIDRGTLYGYTF TGTGCCAGTAGTATAGATCGGGGGACCCTCTATGGCTACACCTTC
TRBD1 . TRBJ1-1 TRBV5-1 CASSVTGGRYTEAFF TGCGCCAGCAGCGTCACAGGGGGCAGGTACACTGAAGCTTTCTTT
. . TRBJ2-7 TRBV29-1 CSVVPRGRFEQYF TGCAGCGTTGTTCCCAGGGGCCGTTTCGAGCAGTACTTC
. . TRBJ1-2 TRBV15 CATSRDFTDYGYTF TGTGCCACCAGCAGAGATTTTACAGACTATGGCTACACCTTC
TRBD1 . TRBJ1-6 TRBV7-2 CASSSRTGYILNSPLHF TGTGCCAGCAGCTCACGGACAGGGTACATCCTTAATTCACCCCTCCACTTT
TRBD1 . TRBJ1-4 TRBV7-9 CATMRNRGEEKLFF TGTGCCACAATGAGGAACAGGGGAGAAGAAAAACTGTTTTTT
. . TRBJ2-1 TRBV24-1 CATSAPPGNNEQFF TGTGCCACCAGTGCTCCCCCAGGGAACAATGAGCAGTTCTTC
. . TRBJ2-1 TRBV9 CASSVAESRNEQFF TGTGCCAGCAGCGTAGCGGAGTCAAGGAATGAGCAGTTCTTC
. . TRBJ1-4 TRBV5-1 CASSFNGQTTGSEKLFF TGCGCCAGCAGCTTTAATGGTCAGACAACAGGTAGCGAAAAACTGTTTTTT
TRBD1 . TRBJ2-5 TRBV4-2 CASSPDRGRGETQYF TGTGCCAGCAGCCCTGACAGGGGGCGAGGGGAGACCCAGTACTTC
. . TRBJ2-7 TRBV19 CASGDYEQYF TGTGCCAGTGGAGATTACGAGCAGTACTTC